Following are 11 T cell receptor beta chains from one sample sequenced in a study of early T cells in non-severe SARS-CoV-2 infection. TCRdb analysed the 5' RACE reads with MiXCR anew, one entry per CDR3 protein. The repertoire holds tens of thousands of distinct CDR3 sequences, 4.5% to 7.5% seen once, with 7.6% in the top ten. Sequenced input: whole blood. Source of these receptors: an adult who was a healthcare worker with PCR-confirmed SARS-CoV-2 infection or an uninfected control (not recorded which).

This clonotype was counted ten times or more. The V and J genes are TRBV7-3 and TRBJ1-1, with D hard to call. Germline CDR1 reads SGHTA; CDR2 reads FQGTGA. V was clipped by 1 base and J by 7 bases, with 13 bases between them. The CDR3 runs to 14 residues. The CDR3 protein is CASSLIPIPGEAFF. The CDR3 DNA is TGTGCCAGCAGCTTAATTCCGATACCGGGTGAAGCTTTCTTT.

This clonotype has ten or more counts. The chain is built from TRBV7-2 and TRBJ2-7, with a weak D call TRBD2 (5 bases). Germline V gene data show CDR1 as SGHTA and CDR2 as FQGNSA. This CDR3 comprises 16 residues. Between the trimmed V and J ends, which lost 6 bases and 3 bases, there was a span of 21 bases. CDR3 loop: CASRTPVRLSFYEQYF. DNA of the CDR3: TGTGCCAGCAGAACTCCCGTAAGACTAAGTTTCTACGAGCAGTACTTC.

This clonotype was seen at least ten times. The chain carries TRBV27 and TRBJ1-5; D unclear. The CDR3 contains 14 residues. From germline, CDR1 is MNHEY and CDR2 SMNVEV (reference sequence). The V end lost 6 bases, the J end lost 0 bases, and 9 bases lay between the germline ends. CDR3 amino acids: CASSPIYSNQPQHF. The CDR3 DNA is TGTGCCAGCAGCCCAATCTATAGCAATCAGCCCCAGCATTTT.

The rearrangement joins TRBV5-6 to TRBJ2-7; TRBD2 matches at 7 bases. V trimming: 6 bases; J trimming: 5 bases; junction bases outside the gene matches: 8. CDR1 and CDR2 (germline): SGHDT, YYEEEE. This CDR3 has 13 residues. The CDR3 coding sequence is TGTGCCAGCACCCTAGGACTAGTAGACGAGCAGTACTTC. As protein: CASTLGLVDEQYF.

This clonotype has at least ten counts. CDR3 protein: CASSPRAGDGYTF. The DNA of the CDR3 is TGTGCCAGCAGTCCCCGGGCAGGTGATGGCTACACCTTC. The chain employs TRBV27 and TRBJ1-2; D call uncertain. V gave up 5 bases and J gave up 6 bases, with 13 bases separating them. The germline V gene encodes CDR1 MNHEY and CDR2 SMNVEV (reference sequence). The CDR3 contains 13 residues.

Concerning this clonotype: With a much larger clone just one base away, this may be a read error. The chain employs TRBV12-3 or TRBV12-4 and TRBJ2-1, with D tentatively TRBD2 (6 bases). CDR3 length equals 14 residues. CDR3 region: CASGLALGGSEQFF. The CDR3 DNA reads TGTGCCAGCGGTTTAGCGCTTGGGGGGTCGGAGCAGTTCTTC.

Many counts were recorded for this clonotype. V usage is TRBV7-9 and J usage is TRBJ2-5; 7 bases line up with TRBD1. The J segment lost 3 bases and the V segment lost 0 bases, leaving 10 bases of the junction unmatched. The germline V gene has CDR1 SEHNR and CDR2 FQNEAQ (reference sequence). This CDR3 has 17 amino acids. CDR3 sequence reads: CASSLAQIGTDKETQYF. The CDR3 DNA reads as TGTGCCAGCAGCTTAGCTCAGATCGGGACAGACAAAGAGACCCAGTACTTC.

The sample holds many counts of this clonotype. The rearrangement uses TRBV12-3 or TRBV12-4 and TRBJ2-1; 9 bases line up with TRBD2. With 5 bases clipped from V and 7 bases from J, the junction kept 33 bases outside the gene matches. The length of the CDR3 is 23 residues. The CDR3 DNA sequence: TGTGCCAGCAGTGACGCACGGGGCCGTTTGGCGGGAGGGCCTGTCTCCAATAATAATGAGCAGTTCTTC. Its translation: CASSDARGRLAGGPVSNNNEQFF.

This clonotype showed up many times. J is TRBJ2-3 and V is TRBV7-2, with D maybe TRBD2 (7 bases). Trimming took 5 bases from V and 5 from J, leaving 17 bases between them. CDR1 is SGHTA, CDR2 FQGNSA, per germline. The CDR3 has 15 residues. The CDR3 bases are TGTGCCAGCAGCACTGGGGGGGGGCAATTAGATACGCAGTATTTT. It encodes CASSTGGGQLDTQYF.

The chain is built from TRBV25-1 and TRBJ2-3, with 9 bases aligning to TRBD2. Unmatched junction bases numbered 6, after V lost 4 bases and J lost 4 bases. The CDR3 has 15 amino acids. Germline CDR1 MGHDK, CDR2 SYGVNS. The CDR3 region has the DNA TGTGCCAGCAGTGCCATAGCGGGAGCGTCAGATACGCAGTATTTT. Its protein is CASSAIAGASDTQYF.

This clonotype was detected many times. V gene TRBV28 combines with J gene TRBJ1-2; 8 nucleotides agree with TRBD1. V was pared by 8 bases and J by 8 bases, with 13 bases of the junction left unmatched. Germline V CDR1 and CDR2: MDHEN, SYDVKM. There are 14 residues in the CDR3. As DNA, the CDR3 is TGTGCCAGCCGTACCCCGGGACAGGCGCCCGGCTACACCTTC. It translates to CASRTPGQAPGYTF.